This TCR beta chain derives from a study of T cell responses to AZD1222 COVID-19 vaccine. Study-level background: Second-dose intervals of approximately 4 or approximately 12 weeks were pooled.

TCRdb's copy holds only in-frame clones and misses some; the assay was immunoSEQ multiplex PCR. Of some 110,000 clones in the sample, 65% to 85% were seen once. This clone has just one count. Its antigen is undetermined. Trimming removed 7 bases from V and 4 bases from J, with 13 bases in between. This CDR3 spans 13 amino acids. Overall study results and limits: Mapped onto spike, vaccine-associated CD4 TCRs spanned it and were dominant at 160-218 and 743-854. There were mostly white British donors and more females than males, and clonal diversity was possibly underestimated. It was only six AZD1222 recipients who were seropositive at baseline.

V is TRBV12-3 or TRBV12-4 and J is TRBJ1-2; no clear D gene. Specimen: peripheral blood, collected on day 0 of AZD1222 vaccination. The sequence was collected from an adult in good health. The CDR3 DNA is TGTGCCAGCACCCCAGAGGGTGGCTATGGCTACACCTTC. The encoded protein is CASTPEGGYGYTF.